Sequencing of this T cell receptor (beta chain) was carried out in a study of Tregs in tolerant kidney transplant recipients. Study-level information: Mixed chimerism was transient after nonmyeloablative marrow transplants from related graft donors.

CD4+CD25+CD127- Tregs, CD4+CD25- non-Tregs, CD4 and CD8 cells were sorted. Using immunoSEQ multiplex PCR, the repertoire was profiled, and TCRdb retains in-frame clones only, with some absent. Counted here are approximately 100,000 clones, approximately 93% occurring once; the ten biggest clones make up 0.46%. From germline, CDR1 is KGHSH and CDR2 LQKENI. V was clipped by 5 bases and J by 2 bases; unmatched bases: 0. CDR3 size: 12 residues. The receptor comes from a human donor who received a combined kidney and bone marrow transplant. Sequenced material: CD4+ T cells from blood, taken before the transplant. V gene TRBV18 combines with J gene TRBJ2-7; 7 bases match TRBD1. CDR3: CASSGTAYEQYF. DNA for the CDR3: TGTGCCAGCTCAGGGACAGCCTACGAGCAGTACTTC.